This TCR beta chain derives from a study of memory B cells and T cells in multiple sclerosis. After stimulus-free culture, autoproliferating CFSE-dim and non-proliferating CFSE-high T cells were sequenced separately. Replicate wells were pooled after less than eight days of stimulus-free culture of 5x10^7 CFSE-labeled PBMCs. PBMCs were labeled with around 0.5 uM CFSE and cultured without exogenous stimuli. Regarding this clone: Its target is not known.

Sequenced by immunoSEQ multiplex PCR; TCRdb stores in-frame clones only, minus some. The sample contains tens of thousands of clones, 86% of which appear only once. Sequenced material: PBMCs from blood kept in culture. This receptor was taken from a human donor with multiple sclerosis.

For the CDR3, the DNA is TGTGCCAGCAGTCGAACCGGGACAGGGTTTTACGAGCAGTACTTC. Translation: CASSRTGTGFYEQYF. V and J are TRBV6-1 and TRBJ2-7; the match to TRBD1 covers 9 bases. The V segment lost 5 bases and the J segment 4 bases; nucleotides outside the gene matches: 9. Per germline, CDR1 MNHNS and CDR2 SASEGT. There are 15 residues in the CDR3.